Many counts were recorded for the clone carrying this T cell receptor (beta chain). Antigen: not known. From the reads, TCRdb called clonotypes with MiXCR, one entry per CDR3 protein. The table records tens of thousands of distinct CDR3 sequences, approximately 36% of them present only once. The sample comes from a study of T cell repertoires in cytomegalovirus infection. Study overall: Shared public TCR beta signatures pointed to both CMV infection and a matching HLA type.

The V and J ends lost 6 bases and 6 bases respectively, with 22 bases between them. The CDR3 sequence is 16 residues long. The V gene's germline CDR1 is SGHVS and CDR2 FQNEAQ. Study-wide results and limits: Public TCR beta family frequency separated CMV-and-HLA carriers, including in an independent cohort.

The chain links TRBV7-8 to TRBJ2-3, with D perhaps given as TRBD1 or TRBD2 (6 bases each). The receptor's source is a human donor in good health (CMV status not recorded). Some clones in this sample may be carry-over from other donors' samples. The sample was PBMCs, sequenced either directly or after in vitro stimulation (not recorded which). The CDR3: CASSSAYREGGDTQYF. CDR3 coding DNA: TGTGCCAGCAGTTCTGCTTATCGGGAAGGGGGGGATACGCAGTATTTT.